These 27 T cell receptor beta chains were sequenced from one sample in a study of radiotherapy plus CTLA-4 blockade in lung cancer. Profiling relied on immunoSEQ multiplex PCR, and the TCRdb table lists in-frame clones only, not all of them. The table shows some 66,000 clones, with about 83% occurring only once. This specimen was peripheral blood, taken from a patient treated with radiotherapy plus ipilimumab. These receptors came from a human donor with non-small cell lung cancer who had a partial response to radiotherapy plus ipilimumab.

The V call is TRBV5-6, the J call TRBJ1-2; the match to TRBD1 covers 7 bases. The CDR3 covers 13 residues. The ends lost 5 bases at V and 3 bases at J; junction bases unmatched: 4. Germline V gene data show CDR1 as SGHDT and CDR2 as YYEEEE. In DNA form, the CDR3 reads TGTGCCAGCAGGGGCGACAGGGACTATGGCTACACCTTC. Amino acid sequence: CASRGDRDYGYTF.

This chain uses TRBV1 with TRBJ2-1; the table names TRBD2, a call not compared with the DNA. TRBV1 is a known pseudogene. This CDR3 region has 18 residues. CDR3 sequence reads: CTSSQDGPLADGGNEQFF. CDR3 DNA sequence: TGCACCAGCAGCCAAGATGGCCCACTAGCGGATGGGGGCAATGAGCAGTTCTTC.

The J gene is TRBJ1-1, the V gene TRBV7-8; D is unclear. This CDR3 has 15 residues. The germline gives CDR1 SGHVS, CDR2 FQNEAQ. V lost 2 bases and J 3 bases, leaving 13 bases between the germline ends. CDR3 sequence: CASSLSAGMDTEAFF. CDR3 bases: TGTGCCAGCAGCTTATCTGCAGGTATGGACACTGAAGCTTTCTTT.

This clone was picked up one time. This rearrangement joins TRBV6-5 to TRBJ2-1; 10 bases agree with TRBD2. This CDR3 is 16 amino acids long. The germline CDR1 and CDR2 sequences are MNHEY and SVGAGI. Germline trimming cut 4 bases from V and 5 bases from J; bases unmatched to any gene: 8. The DNA for the CDR3 is TGTGCCAGCAGTTCCATCACTAGCGGGATGAACAATGAGCAGTTCTTC. Its translation is CASSSITSGMNNEQFF.

The rearrangement links TRBV5-1 to TRBJ1-4, with D possibly TRBD1 on 6 matching bases. The germline gives CDR1 SGHRS, CDR2 YFSETQ. Deletions cut 0 bases from V and 5 bases from J, with 11 bases between. CDR3 size: 15 residues. DNA of the CDR3: TGCGCCAGCAGCTTGGATGGGACAAGGAATGAAAAACTGTTTTTT. It is translated as CASSLDGTRNEKLFF.

The chain carries TRBV7-7 and TRBJ2-7; 9 nucleotides line up with TRBD2. Trimming removed 6 bases from V and 3 bases from J; junction bases left unmatched: 9. The germline CDR1 and CDR2 sequences are SSHAT and FNYEAQ (reference sequence). The CDR3 is 15 residues long. CDR3 protein: CASSLTSGPYYEQYF. CDR3 DNA sequence: TGTGCCAGCAGTCTGACTAGCGGACCATACTACGAGCAGTACTTC.

The chain couples TRBV27 to TRBJ1-1; D not certain. Trimming left V 3 bases short and J 4 bases short, with 9 bases between. Germline V gene data show CDR1 as MNHEY and CDR2 as SMNVEV (reference sequence). This CDR3 has 13 residues. The DNA for the CDR3 is TGTGCCAGCAGTTTTATCCCAGGCACTGAAGCTTTCTTT. Protein: CASSFIPGTEAFF.

This clone appeared a single time. In DNA, the CDR3 is TGCGCCAGCAGCTTGCGGGGGGAAGAGACCCAGTACTTC. Amino acid sequence: CASSLRGEETQYF. V usage is TRBV5-1 and J usage is TRBJ2-5; 7 bases fit TRBD2. J lost 3 bases, V lost 1 base, and 0 bases had no gene match. Germline CDR1 SGHRS, CDR2 YFSETQ. The CDR3 is 13 amino acids.

This clone showed up just a few times. This chain uses TRBV6-1 with TRBJ2-3; D not resolved. CDR3 length: 13 amino acids. Germline V gene data show CDR1 as MNHNS and CDR2 as SASEGT. The V and J ends lost 0 bases and 6 bases respectively, with 7 bases between them. CDR3 loop: CASSEAPRDTQYF. The CDR3 region has the DNA TGTGCCAGCAGTGAAGCACCGCGGGATACGCAGTATTTT.

The chain joins TRBV30 to TRBJ2-1; weak D call: TRBD2 (6 bases). The CDR3 contains 12 residues. CDR1 GTSNPN and CDR2 SVGIG come from the germline V gene (reference sequence). V was pared by 4 bases and J by 4 bases, with 8 bases between. The CDR3 nucleotides are TGTGCCTGGACGGAGGGTTACAATGAGCAGTTCTTC. Translation: CAWTEGYNEQFF.

The chain links TRBV15 to TRBJ2-7; 7 bases match TRBD2. The CDR3 has 17 residues. With 1 base clipped from V and 5 bases from J, the junction kept 14 bases outside the gene matches. Germline V CDR1 and CDR2: LNHNV, YYDKDF (reference sequence). CDR3 nucleotides: TGTGCCACCAGCAGAGCAGGGATGTTGGCTAGCGGAGACGAGCAGTACTTC. This translates into CATSRAGMLASGDEQYF.

This rearrangement joins TRBV28 to TRBJ2-7; 9 positions agree with TRBD2. Trimming removed 6 bases from V and 6 bases from J; junction bases left unmatched: 18. Germline V gene lookup returns CDR1 MDHEN and CDR2 SYDVKM. CDR3 length equals 17 residues. The CDR3 coding sequence is TGTGCCAGCAGCCCCGGGGGAGGCGGGAGGGCCTACAGCGAGCAGTACTTC. Translated, it gives CASSPGGGGRAYSEQYF.

The chain joins TRBV5-6 to TRBJ2-3; 12 bases map to TRBD2. Per the germline V gene, CDR1 is SGHDT and CDR2 is YYEEEE. The ends lost 2 bases at V and 2 bases at J; junction bases unmatched: 3. This CDR3 spans 16 amino acids. CDR3 sequence reads: CASSFGLAGSTDTQYF. The CDR3 DNA is TGTGCCAGCAGCTTCGGACTAGCGGGGTCCACAGATACGCAGTATTTT.

V and J are TRBV7-9 and TRBJ2-5; 13 positions agree with TRBD2. Germline assignment: CDR1 SEHNR and CDR2 FQNEAQ (reference sequence). After removal of 7 bases from V and 4 bases from J, the junction contained 6 bases not matched to a gene. This CDR3 region has 15 residues. The CDR3 DNA reads TGTGCCAGCACCGTAACTAGCGGGAGGGTAGAGACCCAGTACTTC. Its protein is CASTVTSGRVETQYF.

The chain is built from TRBV7-3 and TRBJ2-2; D is unclear. The CDR3 totals 14 residues. V lost 5 bases and J 1 base, leaving 8 bases between the germline ends. Germline CDR1 and CDR2: SGHTA and FQGTGA. In nucleotides, the CDR3 is TGTGCCAGCAGCCCGTACGGGAACACCGGGGAGCTGTTTTTT. This codes for CASSPYGNTGELFF.

This chain joins TRBV4-2 and TRBJ2-1; 9 nucleotides line up with TRBD2. The germline CDR1 and CDR2 sequences are LGHNA and YNFKEQ. This CDR3 is 19 amino acids long. The J segment lost 2 bases and the V segment lost 0 bases, leaving 11 bases of the junction unmatched. CDR3 protein: CASSQDKGRREGTYNEQFF. The CDR3 DNA sequence: TGTGCCAGCAGCCAAGATAAAGGCAGGCGGGAGGGGACCTACAATGAGCAGTTCTTC.

This rearrangement joins TRBV7-9 to TRBJ1-1, with D uncertain. Per the germline V gene, CDR1 is SEHNR and CDR2 is FQNEAQ (reference sequence). The CDR3 length is 13 residues. Trimming stripped 2 bases from V and 5 bases from J, with 9 bases between. This CDR3 is CASSLSHQTEAFF. CDR3 nucleotides: TGTGCCAGCAGCTTAAGTCATCAGACTGAAGCTTTCTTT.

This clone was observed a few times. The chain recombines TRBV27 with TRBJ2-7; maybe TRBD1 (5 bases). CDR1 MNHEY and CDR2 SMNVEV come from the germline V gene (reference sequence). V shed 5 bases and J shed 4 bases, with 6 bases lying between them. The CDR3 runs 11 residues. CDR3 in DNA: TGTGCCAGCAGTCCAGGGTACGAGCAGTACTTC. Protein product: CASSPGYEQYF.

The CDR3, as DNA: TGCGCCAGCAGCTGGGGAGGAGAGGGGACTTACGAGCAGTACTTC. It encodes CASSWGGEGTYEQYF. The chain carries TRBV5-1 and TRBJ2-7; perhaps TRBD2 as D (6 bases). The CDR3 length is 15 residues. Germline-derived CDR1 and CDR2 are SGHRS and YFSETQ. Trimming pared 3 bases from V and 4 bases from J, leaving 17 bases between.

This sequence joins TRBV7-6 and TRBJ2-1, with 10 bases matching TRBD2. V trimming: 5 bases; J trimming: 7 bases; junction bases outside the gene matches: 17. Germline values: CDR1 SGHVS, CDR2 FNYEAQ. The CDR3 loop spans 18 amino acids. The CDR3 loop reads CASSLRASGSVLGNEQFF. CDR3 nucleotides: TGTGCCAGCAGCCTTAGGGCTAGCGGGAGCGTCCTGGGGAATGAGCAGTTCTTC.

V usage is TRBV9 and J usage is TRBJ2-7; D not resolved. CDR3 length equals 16 residues. The V end lost 0 bases, the J end lost 0 bases, and 13 bases lay between the germline ends. Germline-derived CDR1 and CDR2 are SGDLS and YYNGEE. The CDR3: CASSVAPIELSYEQYF. CDR3 DNA: TGTGCCAGCAGCGTAGCCCCCATCGAGCTCTCCTACGAGCAGTACTTC.

The rearrangement joins TRBV6-6 to TRBJ2-7, with TRBD1 matching over 7 bases. In germline, CDR1 is MNHNY, CDR2 SVGAGI (reference sequence). Unmatched junction bases numbered 11, after V lost 5 bases and J lost 1 base. The CDR3 covers 16 residues. The CDR3 is CASSPRGQAASYEQYF. The CDR3 DNA reads as TGTGCCAGCAGTCCCCGTGGACAGGCGGCATCCTACGAGCAGTACTTC.

The chain combines TRBV5-1 with TRBJ2-2, with TRBD1 matching 9 bases. Trimming at V came to 4 bases and at J to 2 bases, leaving 9 bases not matched to a gene. In germline, CDR1 is SGHRS, CDR2 YFSETQ. The CDR3 runs to 17 residues. This chain's CDR3 is CASSTGTGSSNTGELFF. DNA of the CDR3: TGCGCCAGCAGCACCGGGACAGGGTCGTCAAACACCGGGGAGCTGTTTTTT.

The V call is TRBV7-8, the J call TRBJ1-1, with a weak D call TRBD1 (5 bases). Per germline, CDR1 SGHVS and CDR2 FQNEAQ. The V end lost 1 base, the J end lost 1 base, and 10 bases lay between the germline ends. This CDR3 is 15 amino acids long. CDR3 sequence (DNA): TGTGCCAGCAGCTTAGTGGAGGGGCCGAACACTGAAGCTTTCTTT. Its translation is CASSLVEGPNTEAFF.

V is TRBV30 and J is TRBJ2-5; possibly TRBD1 for D (5 bases). This CDR3 has 13 amino acids. V dropped 0 bases and J dropped 5 bases, with 10 bases sitting between them. CDR1 and CDR2 (germline): GTSNPN, SVGIG (reference sequence). The CDR3 loop reads CAWSVLRVETQYF. The CDR3 region has the DNA TGTGCCTGGAGTGTACTCAGGGTTGAGACCCAGTACTTC.

The chain couples TRBV7-6 to TRBJ2-7; D unresolved. Germline loops: CDR1 SGHVS, CDR2 FNYEAQ. Trimming removed 3 bases from V and 5 bases from J, with 14 bases in between. The CDR3 extends over 14 amino acids. CDR3 in DNA: TGTGCCAGCAGCTTCGGTACGGCGGCTCACGAGCAGTACTTC. Translation: CASSFGTAAHEQYF.

This chain links TRBV6-1 with TRBJ2-3; D unclear. The CDR3 length is 13 residues. Germline CDR1 is MNHNS and CDR2 is SASEGT. V was shortened by 8 bases and J by 4 bases, with 13 bases between the two germline ends. CDR3 bases: TGTGCCAGCTGGCCCAGGCCCTCAGATACGCAGTATTTT. Encoded protein: CASWPRPSDTQYF.